One and the same sample provided the 27 T cell receptor beta chains below, sequenced in a study of blood T cell repertoires in COVID-19. The data were produced by immunoSEQ multiplex PCR, yet TCRdb's version contains in-frame clones alone and is incomplete. The sample includes under 80,000 clones, 70% to 90% of them seen just once. The sequenced material came from peripheral blood. These receptors were obtained from a man aged 45-65 years with active COVID-19.

The V and J genes are TRBV28 and TRBJ1-4; D might be TRBD1 (5 bases). V lost 7 bases and J 8 bases, leaving 14 bases between the germline ends. Germline V gene sequence: CDR1 MDHEN, CDR2 SYDVKM. The CDR3 runs 13 residues. The CDR3 DNA sequence: TGTGCCAGCACTCCGGGGGTGCGAGAAAAACTGTTTTTT. The encoded protein is CASTPGVREKLFF.

This clone was found once. This chain connects TRBV7-3 to TRBJ1-2, with D possibly being TRBD1 (5 bases). Germline V gene data show CDR1 as SGHTA and CDR2 as FQGTGA. The CDR3 length is 10 residues. Trimming removed 5 bases at V and 13 bases at J, with 11 bases between. The CDR3 nucleotides are TGTGCCAGCAGCCTCGCGGGACCCACCTTC. Translating gives CASSLAGPTF.

This sequence joins TRBV7-6 and TRBJ2-1, with a weak D call TRBD2 (6 bases). The CDR3 has 13 amino acids. Germline lookup yields CDR1 SGHVS and CDR2 FNYEAQ. Trimming stripped 5 bases from V and 7 bases from J, with 12 bases between. The CDR3 is CASSPVRGNEQFF. The CDR3 DNA reads as TGTGCCAGCAGCCCAGTCCGGGGGAATGAGCAGTTCTTC.

V usage is TRBV13 and J usage is TRBJ2-7; no clear D gene. V lost 5 bases and J lost 6, with 20 bases in between. Germline V gives CDR1 PRHDT, CDR2 FYEKMQ (reference sequence). The CDR3 is 15 residues long. The CDR3 nucleotides read TGTGCCAGCAGCCCCCACCACCTCGGTTCACGCGAGCAGTACTTC. This encodes CASSPHHLGSREQYF.

This clone turned up a few times. The J gene is TRBJ2-1, the V gene TRBV6-6; TRBD2 agrees at 11 bases. The V gene's germline CDR1 is MNHNY and CDR2 SVGAGI (reference sequence). V was pared by 4 bases and J by 4 bases, with 3 bases of the junction left unmatched. The CDR3 sequence is 15 residues long. The CDR3 sequence is CASSLLAGAYNEQFF. CDR3 nucleotides: TGTGCCAGCAGTTTACTAGCGGGGGCGTACAATGAGCAGTTCTTC.

This clone was counted between two and nine times. J is TRBJ2-1 and V is TRBV7-9, with D possibly being TRBD2 (7 bases). Trimming left V 11 bases short and J 6 bases short, with 26 bases between. The CDR3 is made up of 16 amino acids. The germline V gene encodes CDR1 SEHNR and CDR2 FQNEAQ (reference sequence). In nucleotides, the CDR3 is TGTGCCTACACCAGGGCTAGCGGAGGGGGAAGCAATGAGCAGTTCTTC. Translating gives CAYTRASGGGSNEQFF.

V is TRBV19 and J is TRBJ2-7, with D possibly TRBD1 on 5 matching bases. Germline loops: CDR1 LNHDA, CDR2 SQIVND (reference sequence). The V end was cut by 3 bases, the J end by 4 bases, with 7 bases between. The CDR3 runs to 12 residues. The CDR3 sequence is CASSISGYEQYF. Written as DNA, the CDR3 is TGTGCCAGTAGTATTTCAGGGTACGAGCAGTACTTC.

This chain joins TRBV11-3 and TRBJ2-1; 8 nucleotides agree with TRBD2. The CDR3 runs 17 residues. Germline loops: CDR1 SGHNT, CDR2 YENEEA. V trimming: 2 bases; J trimming: 0 bases; junction bases outside the gene matches: 6. The CDR3 spells CASSLTSGTSSYNEQFF. The CDR3, as DNA: TGTGCCAGCAGCTTAACTTCCGGGACTAGCTCCTACAATGAGCAGTTCTTC.

This chain's CDR3 is CATSRDRNSNYGYTF. The CDR3 nucleotides read TGTGCCACCAGCAGAGATCGAAACAGCAACTATGGCTACACCTTC. The chain links TRBV15 to TRBJ1-2; D is unresolved. V was shortened by 0 bases and J by 2 bases, with 10 bases between the two germline ends. The CDR3 length is 15 residues. The V gene's germline CDR1 is LNHNV and CDR2 YYDKDF (reference sequence).

V and J are TRBV12-5 and TRBJ2-5, with TRBD1 matching over 9 bases. V lost 5 bases and J lost 5; bases outside the gene matches: 9. CDR1 is LGHNT and CDR2 is FRNRAP in the germline V gene. The CDR3 sequence is 15 residues long. In DNA, the CDR3 is TGTGCTAGTGGTCCGAGTGACAGGGGGGCGGAGACCCAGTACTTC. Translated, it gives CASGPSDRGAETQYF.

This clone was picked up one time. This chain connects TRBV10-3 to TRBJ1-5; 7 positions agree with TRBD1. CDR3 length: 13 amino acids. Trimming took 10 bases from V and 2 from J; bases not matched to a gene: 5. Germline assignment: CDR1 ENHRY and CDR2 SYGVKD. CDR3 DNA: TGTGCCAGCCAGGGGGGAGGCAATCAGCCCCAGCATTTT. Amino acid sequence: CASQGGGNQPQHF.

The chain links TRBV19 to TRBJ1-3; D possibly corresponds to TRBD1 (6 bases). The V gene's germline CDR1 is LNHDA and CDR2 SQIVND (reference sequence). The length of the CDR3 is 18 residues. The V end lost 1 base, the J end lost 4 bases, and 20 bases lay between the germline ends. The DNA for the CDR3 is TGTGCCAGTAGTATAGTATTCGGCGGGGGCATCGGGGGAAACACCATATATTTT. Residues: CASSIVFGGGIGGNTIYF.

This clone was seen a few times. The chain employs TRBV7-9 and TRBJ2-7; maybe TRBD1 (6 bases). Looked up from germline, CDR1 is SEHNR and CDR2 is FQNEAQ (reference sequence). V lost 6 bases, J lost 4 bases, and 19 bases lay in between. The CDR3 length is 15 residues. The CDR3 DNA reads TGTGCCAGCAGTACCACTCCGGGACAAGAGTACGAGCAGTACTTC. As protein: CASSTTPGQEYEQYF.

The chain is built from TRBV10-3 and TRBJ2-1; TRBD2 aligns across 8 bases. J was trimmed by 8 bases and V by 6 bases; bases with no gene match: 6. In germline, CDR1 is ENHRY, CDR2 SYGVKD. There are 13 residues in the CDR3. CDR3 protein: CAIRESGGDEQFF. In nucleotides, the CDR3 is TGTGCCATCAGGGAGAGCGGGGGAGATGAGCAGTTCTTC.

This chain joins TRBV6-2 or TRBV6-3 and TRBJ1-5; 9 nucleotides match TRBD1. Trimming took 4 bases from V and 2 from J; bases not matched to a gene: 12. Per germline, CDR1 MNHEY and CDR2 SVGEGT. The CDR3 has 18 residues. CDR3 DNA sequence: TGTGCCAGCAGTTCCGGGACAGGGTATCGCTGGGGCAATCAGCCCCAGCATTTT. Its protein product is CASSSGTGYRWGNQPQHF.

The J gene is TRBJ2-2, the V gene TRBV2; 9 bases map to TRBD2. CDR1 is SNHLY, CDR2 FYNNEI, per germline. CDR3 size: 17 residues. V was pared by 4 bases and J by 0 bases, with 6 bases of the junction left unmatched. The CDR3 is CASSGGLAGSNTGELFF. CDR3 DNA: TGTGCCAGCAGTGGAGGTCTAGCGGGGTCGAACACCGGGGAGCTGTTTTTT.

CDR3 in amino acids: CSASKVTDIYNEQFF. In nucleotides, the CDR3 is TGCAGTGCTAGTAAGGTCACAGATATTTACAATGAGCAGTTCTTC. V is TRBV20-1 and J is TRBJ2-1; D remains unclear. Trimming stripped 3 bases from V and 4 bases from J, with 16 bases between. The CDR3 consists of 15 residues. CDR1 is DFQATT, CDR2 SNEGSKA, per germline (reference sequence).

This chain joins TRBV6-6 and TRBJ1-5; 9 positions match TRBD1. The CDR3 totals 16 residues. Germline lookup yields CDR1 MNHNY and CDR2 SVGAGI (reference sequence). The junction had 8 bases not matched to a gene; V was cut back by 8 bases and J by 0 bases. The CDR3 region is CASSGRDRASNQPQHF. DNA of the CDR3: TGTGCCAGCTCGGGCCGGGACAGGGCTAGCAATCAGCCCCAGCATTTT.

This chain connects TRBV7-8 to TRBJ1-6; 12 bases align to TRBD1. With V trimmed by 5 bases and J by 7 bases, 3 bases remained unmatched. The CDR3 length is 15 residues. CDR1 and CDR2 (germline): SGHVS, FQNEAQ. The CDR3 reads CASSEGQGANSPLHF. The CDR3 DNA reads TGTGCCAGCAGCGAGGGACAGGGGGCGAATTCACCCCTCCACTTT.

The gene calls are TRBV12-3 or TRBV12-4 and TRBJ2-5; a possible D gene is TRBD2 (6 bases). The CDR3 has 12 amino acids. V lost 8 bases and J 4 bases, leaving 11 bases between the germline ends. CDR3 coding DNA: TGTGCCAGCGGGGACTCGAGAGAGACCCAGTACTTC. Translation gives CASGDSRETQYF.

The chain has TRBV3-1 (or the pseudogene TRBV3-2) and TRBJ1-5; D is uncertain. The CDR3 spans 12 residues. V dropped 3 bases and J dropped 4 bases, with 4 bases sitting between them. Per the germline V gene, CDR1 is LGHDT and CDR2 is YNNKEL (reference sequence). The chain's CDR3 is CASSHLNQPQHF. Written as DNA, the CDR3 is TGTGCCAGCAGCCACTTGAATCAGCCCCAGCATTTT.

V and J are TRBV14 and TRBJ2-1; D gene ambiguous. The CDR3 loop spans 11 amino acids. The germline CDR1 and CDR2 sequences are SGHDN and FVKESK. Trimming cost V 3 bases and J 6 bases, with 3 bases left between them. CDR3 residues: CASSQRNEQFF. CDR3 nucleotide sequence: TGTGCCAGCAGCCAGCGCAATGAGCAGTTCTTC.

This clone was seen once. The chain couples TRBV5-1 to TRBJ1-1; TRBD1 matches at 10 bases. The CDR3 sequence is 15 residues long. The J segment lost 6 bases and the V segment lost 5 bases, leaving 10 bases of the junction unmatched. Germline V gene sequence: CDR1 SGHRS, CDR2 YFSETQ. CDR3 region: CASRPTGTGVAEAFF. Here the CDR3 DNA reads TGCGCCAGCAGACCCACCGGGACAGGGGTCGCTGAAGCTTTCTTT. The full variable domain, completed using reference TRBV5-1 and TRBJ1-1, is KAGVTQTPRYLIKTRGQQVTLSCSPISGHRSVSWYQQTPGQGLQFLFEYFSETQRNKGNFPGRFSGRQFSNSRSEMNVSTLELGDSALYLCASRPTGTGVAEAFFGQGTRLTVV.

This clone was observed a few times. This chain connects TRBV7-9 to TRBJ2-1; D perhaps matches TRBD2 (6 bases). V lost 1 base to trimming and J lost 3 bases, with 13 bases between them. The CDR3 runs 16 residues. CDR1 and CDR2 from the germline V gene are SEHNR and FQNEAQ (reference sequence). The CDR3 bases are TGTGCCAGCAGCTTAGATAGTGGCGGGGTCTACAATGAGCAGTTCTTC. Protein sequence: CASSLDSGGVYNEQFF.

This clone was observed a few times. V is TRBV11-2 and J is TRBJ2-1; D perhaps matches TRBD1 (6 bases). The CDR3 has 19 amino acids. Germline V gene sequence: CDR1 SGHAT, CDR2 FQNNGV. The ends were cut back, 4 bases at V and 1 base at J, with 23 bases in the middle. The CDR3 coding sequence is TGTGCCAGCAGCTCATCCGCCTGGGGGCAAGGTAGGTCCTACAATGAGCAGTTCTTC. This gives the protein CASSSSAWGQGRSYNEQFF.

The rearrangement uses TRBV18 and TRBJ2-5; 7 bases align to TRBD2. The CDR3 has 15 amino acids. Looked up from germline, CDR1 is KGHSH and CDR2 is LQKENI. Trimming removed 5 bases from V and 5 bases from J; junction bases left unmatched: 11. The CDR3 DNA reads as TGTGCCAGCTCAAGAGGACTAGGTTTTCAGGAGACCCAGTACTTC. Translating gives CASSRGLGFQETQYF.

The rearrangement uses TRBV12-3 or TRBV12-4 and TRBJ1-2; D perhaps matches TRBD1 (5 bases). This CDR3 has 13 residues. Trimming shortened V by 7 bases and J by 7 bases, and 16 bases separated the two germline ends. The CDR3 bases are TGTGCCAGCACTCACAGGAGATTGGGTGGCTACACCTTC. Amino acids: CASTHRRLGGYTF.